This TCR beta chain stems from a study of blood T cell repertoires in COVID-19. Study-level background: Collection of acute and convalescent COVID-19 samples took place in the United States, Italy and Spain. PBMCs, B-cell-depleted T cells, or T cells were the source of the cDNA or gDNA that made up the material.

As processed by the authors: Quantification of nucleated cells was approximated via reference gene primer amplification. Measured with immunoSEQ multiplex PCR; TCRdb has only the in-frame clones, and not every one. The V and J calls and clone size come from that table; D and trimming were worked out from the DNA. The data hold a few hundred thousand clones, with around 91% observed a single time. Germline loops: CDR1 LGHNA, CDR2 YSLEER. The CDR3 is made up of 15 amino acids. With 1 base clipped from V and 3 bases from J, the junction kept 4 bases outside the gene matches. The sequence came from a woman aged 55-69 years with acute or convalescent COVID-19. The sample comprised peripheral blood. The V and J genes are TRBV4-3 and TRBJ2-7; 9 nucleotides match TRBD2. CDR3: CASSQGVAGVYEQYF. Here the CDR3 DNA reads TGCGCCAGCAGCCAAGGAGTAGCGGGGGTCTACGAGCAGTACTTC.